The rows below give T cell receptor beta chains drawn from one sample of a study of identical twins. A single record per CDR3 protein comes from TCRdb applying MiXCR to the 5' RACE reads. The sample has under 800,000 distinct CDR3 sequences; 21% are singletons. Another study also made use of these data, one on T cells expressing NK-cell markers.

The sequencing sample was made of PBMCs. The receptors shown here come from a woman aged 18-29 years in good health. The CDR3 runs from the conserved cysteine through the conserved F or W. The D gene is left open where the match is weak. Size values are once, few and many counts, or a class for expanded clones, and some rows have none.

V gene	clone size	J gene	D gene	CDR3 DNA	CDR3 protein
TRBV11-2	-	TRBJ1-4	-	TGTGCCAGCAGCTTCAGGCCCCCAAGGGGTAGGACTAATGAAAAACTGTTTTTT	CASSFRPPRGRTNEKLFF
TRBV5-1	few	TRBJ1-1	-	TGCGCCAGCAGCTTGTGGGGCGGGACGGACACTGAAGCTTTCTTT	CASSLWGGTDTEAFF
TRBV6-5	-	TRBJ2-3	-	TGTGCCAGCAGTTACTATTATTCGAGGGCAGATACGCAGTATTTT	CASSYYYSRADTQYF
TRBV4-2	-	TRBJ2-1	TRBD2	TGTGCCAGCAGCCAAGTTTTAAGGACTAGCGGGAAGGATGAGCAGTTCTTC	CASSQVLRTSGKDEQFF
TRBV15	few	TRBJ2-5	-	TGTGCCACCAGCAGAGAGGTTCGGCAGGGGAGGGAGACCCAGTACTTC	CATSREVRQGRETQYF
TRBV4-2	few	TRBJ2-7	-	TGTGCCAGCAGCCAAGATGCCGGGCACCGGGTAGTCTACGAGCAGTACTTC	CASSQDAGHRVVYEQYF
TRBV18	-	TRBJ2-1	TRBD2	TGTGCCAGCCAGCGGGAGGGCCCCGATGAGCAGTTCTTC	CASQREGPDEQFF
TRBV5-6	-	TRBJ2-6	-	TGTGCCACCAGCCTCGGGGTCTCTGGGGCCAACGTCCTGACTTTC	CATSLGVSGANVLTF
TRBV20-1	-	TRBJ2-3	-	TGCAGTGCTAGTCCGCCAGGGCAGGCCACAGATACGCAGTATTTT	CSASPPGQATDTQYF
TRBV6-5	-	TRBJ2-1	-	TGTGCCAGCAGCTCGACAGCTCAGCAGTTCTTC	CASSSTAQQFF
TRBV12-3/TRBV12-4	few	TRBJ2-1	-	TGTGCCAGCACCCAACGGCTCCGGCGTAGGCAGTTCTTC	CASTQRLRRRQFF
TRBV29-1	many	TRBJ2-7	TRBD1	TGCAGCGTTGTTACCTTCGGACAGGGGGTTTCCTACGAGCAGTACTTC	CSVVTFGQGVSYEQYF
TRBV2	few	TRBJ2-3	TRBD2	TGTGCCAGCAGAGCCAGCGGGGGTGGCGATACGCAGTATTTT	CASRASGGGDTQYF
TRBV5-1	few	TRBJ1-2	TRBD1	TGCGCCAGCAGCTCAATGGACAGGGGATTCTATGGCTACACCTTC	CASSSMDRGFYGYTF
TRBV5-1	-	TRBJ1-1	TRBD1	TGCGCCAGCAGCTTGCTCGGGACAGGGGATACTGAAGCTTTCTTT	CASSLLGTGDTEAFF
TRBV20-1	-	TRBJ2-1	TRBD2	TGCAGTGCTAGAGATTGGGCTAGCGGGAGCCAAAATGAGCAGTTCTTC	CSARDWASGSQNEQFF
TRBV7-7	few	TRBJ2-3	-	TGTGCTAGCAGCTACAGTCCGGGAGTTGCAGATACGCAGTATTTT	CASSYSPGVADTQYF
TRBV5-1	-	TRBJ2-5	TRBD2	TGCGCCAGCAGTTACTTAAGCGGGATTGAGACCCAGTACTTC	CASSYLSGIETQYF
TRBV20-1	-	TRBJ2-1	-	TGCAGTGCTACCGATCGAGAGATCGGGCAGTTCTTC	CSATDREIGQFF
TRBV2	few	TRBJ1-6	TRBD1	TGTGCCAGCAGCCGACAGCGGACAGGGAGTAATTCACCCCTCCACTTT	CASSRQRTGSNSPLHF
TRBV10-3	-	TRBJ2-7	TRBD2	TGTGCCATCAGTGAGTCGGATAGCGGGTCCTACGAGCAGTACTTC	CAISESDSGSYEQYF
TRBV5-6	-	TRBJ1-5	TRBD1	TGTGCCAGCAGCCGCCGGGACAGTTACCAGCCCCAGCATTTT	CASSRRDSYQPQHF
TRBV6-6	-	TRBJ2-7	-	TGTGCCAGCAAAGGTGGCCTTTGGAGCGAGCAGTACTTC	CASKGGLWSEQYF
TRBV6-1	-	TRBJ2-7	TRBD1	TGTGCCAGCATGGGACAGGGGGCTTACGAGCAGTACTTC	CASMGQGAYEQYF
TRBV29-1	-	TRBJ1-1	-	TGCAGCGTTGAAGGGAGGGCGGACCTGGTAATCTTT	CSVEGRADLVIF
TRBV4-3	once	TRBJ2-2	-	TGCGCCAGCAGCCAAGAGCTACTAACGAGCACCGGGGAGCTGTTTTTT	CASSQELLTSTGELFF
TRBV5-6	-	TRBJ2-7	-	TGTGCCAGCAGCTTGATCCACAACGAGCAGTACTTC	CASSLIHNEQYF
TRBV7-2	-	TRBJ1-3	-	TGTGCCAGCAGCCGCGGGGGAGGAAACACCATATATTTT	CASSRGGGNTIYF
TRBV20-1	-	TRBJ2-7	-	TGCAGTGCTAGAGATCTAGGGGGGGCATCCCACGAGCAGTACTTC	CSARDLGGASHEQYF
TRBV20-1	-	TRBJ1-3	-	TGCAGTGCCCTCCCTGCCGGGACCACTGGAAACACCATATATTTT	CSALPAGTTGNTIYF
TRBV29-1	few	TRBJ2-7	-	TGCAGCGTCCGGTACTTAGCGGATTACGAGCAGTACTTC	CSVRYLADYEQYF
TRBV13	-	TRBJ2-5	-	TGTGCCAGCAGCTTAGTCCAAGATGGGGAGACCCAGTACTTC	CASSLVQDGETQYF
TRBV5-1	-	TRBJ2-3	-	TGCGCCAGCAGCGTGGCTCAGGATACGCAGTATTTT	CASSVAQDTQYF
TRBV10-3	-	TRBJ2-5	TRBD2	TGTGCCAGCAGACTAGCGGTAGAGGAGACCCAGTACTTC	CASRLAVEETQYF
TRBV7-2	few	TRBJ2-7	-	TGTGCCAGCAGCTTGTCTAACGCAGGGACACCCTACGAGCAGTACTTC	CASSLSNAGTPYEQYF
TRBV9	-	TRBJ2-5	TRBD2	TGTGCCAGCAGCGTCGGCGGGGGTTCTCAAGAGACCCAGTACTTC	CASSVGGGSQETQYF
TRBV5-1	-	TRBJ2-3	TRBD1	TGCGCCAGCAGTGTTGGGGACAGGGCCCGGGCAGATACGCAGTATTTT	CASSVGDRARADTQYF
TRBV12-3/TRBV12-4	few	TRBJ2-4	TRBD2	TGTGCCAGCAGGGGGGGGGTGGGCATTCAGTACTTC	CASRGGVGIQYF
TRBV12-3/TRBV12-4	-	TRBJ1-5	TRBD1	TGTGCCAGCAGCGCCACGGACAGGGGCTATCAGCCCCAGCATTTT	CASSATDRGYQPQHF
TRBV4-3	few	TRBJ2-1	-	TGCGCCAGCAGCCAAGAGACGCTCCTCTACAATGAGCAGTTCTTC	CASSQETLLYNEQFF
TRBV10-3	-	TRBJ2-7	-	TGTGCCATCAGTGAGGCTGGGGAAACAAATTACGAGCAGTACTTC	CAISEAGETNYEQYF
TRBV27	-	TRBJ2-5	-	TGTGCCAGCAGTTTATCCGGCGGGGGCCGGGAGACCCAGTACTTC	CASSLSGGGRETQYF
TRBV12-3/TRBV12-4	few	TRBJ1-1	TRBD1	TGTGCCAGCAGACACCGGGACAGGAGCACTGAAGCTTTCTTT	CASRHRDRSTEAFF
TRBV4-3	once	TRBJ2-7	TRBD1	TGCGCCAGCAGCCAGGCCGGACAGGGGGCCGACGAGCAGTACTTC	CASSQAGQGADEQYF
TRBV29-1	-	TRBJ2-7	TRBD2	TGCAGCGTTGAACTTAGCGGGGGGGTCTACGAGCAGTACTTC	CSVELSGGVYEQYF
TRBV20-1	few	TRBJ1-6	-	TGCAGTGCTCTACCGGGGAGGAGTTCACCCCTCCACTTT	CSALPGRSSPLHF
TRBV5-1	-	TRBJ2-7	-	TGCGCCAGCAGGGTGGGACAAGCTTCAACCTACGAGCAGTACTTC	CASRVGQASTYEQYF
TRBV7-9	-	TRBJ2-4	-	TGTGCCAGCAGCTCCACCTTCTTTCAGTACTTC	CASSSTFFQYF
TRBV12-3/TRBV12-4	few	TRBJ2-1	TRBD2	TGTGCCAGCAGTTTCCTTCTACGACTAGCGGGAGTAAGCAATGAGCAGTTCTTC	CASSFLLRLAGVSNEQFF
TRBV10-3	-	TRBJ2-5	-	TGTGCCATCAGTGAGGGGAGCCAAGAGACCCAGTACTTC	CAISEGSQETQYF
TRBV29-1	few	TRBJ1-3	-	TGCAGCGTTGGCAGGGTAGGCGCTGGAAACACCATATATTTT	CSVGRVGAGNTIYF
TRBV12-3/TRBV12-4	-	TRBJ2-5	TRBD1	TGTGCCAGCAGGGACAGGATTCAAGAGACCCAGTACTTC	CASRDRIQETQYF